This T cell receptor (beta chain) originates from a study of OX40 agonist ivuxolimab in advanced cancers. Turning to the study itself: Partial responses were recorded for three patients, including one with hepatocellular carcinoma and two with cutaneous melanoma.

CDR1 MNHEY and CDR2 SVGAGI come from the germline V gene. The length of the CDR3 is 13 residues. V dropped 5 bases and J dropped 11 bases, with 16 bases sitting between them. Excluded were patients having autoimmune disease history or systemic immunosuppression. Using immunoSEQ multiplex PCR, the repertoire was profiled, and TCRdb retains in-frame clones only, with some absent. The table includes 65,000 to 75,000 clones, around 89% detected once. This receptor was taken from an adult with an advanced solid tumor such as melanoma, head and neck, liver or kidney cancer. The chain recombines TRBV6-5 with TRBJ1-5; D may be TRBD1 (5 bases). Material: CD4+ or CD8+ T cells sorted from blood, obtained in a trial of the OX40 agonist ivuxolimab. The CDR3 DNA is TGTGCCAGCAGTAGGACATCGGTAAAGTCCCAGCATTTT. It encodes CASSRTSVKSQHF.